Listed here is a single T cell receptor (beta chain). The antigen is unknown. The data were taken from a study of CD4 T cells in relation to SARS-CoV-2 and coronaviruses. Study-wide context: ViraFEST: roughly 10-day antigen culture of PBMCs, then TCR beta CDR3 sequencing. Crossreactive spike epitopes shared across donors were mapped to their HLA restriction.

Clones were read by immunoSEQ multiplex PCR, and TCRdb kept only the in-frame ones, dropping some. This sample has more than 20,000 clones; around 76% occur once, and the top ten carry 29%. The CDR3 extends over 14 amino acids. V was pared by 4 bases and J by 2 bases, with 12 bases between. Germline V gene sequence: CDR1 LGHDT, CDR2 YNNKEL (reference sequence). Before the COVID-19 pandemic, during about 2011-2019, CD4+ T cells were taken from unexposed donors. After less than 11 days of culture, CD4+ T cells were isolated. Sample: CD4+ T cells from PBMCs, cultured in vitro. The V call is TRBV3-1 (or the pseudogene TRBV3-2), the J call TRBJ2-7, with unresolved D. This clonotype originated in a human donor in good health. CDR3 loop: CASSPPGGPYEQYF. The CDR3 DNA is TGTGCCAGCAGCCCTCCCGGCGGCCCCTACGAGCAGTACTTC.